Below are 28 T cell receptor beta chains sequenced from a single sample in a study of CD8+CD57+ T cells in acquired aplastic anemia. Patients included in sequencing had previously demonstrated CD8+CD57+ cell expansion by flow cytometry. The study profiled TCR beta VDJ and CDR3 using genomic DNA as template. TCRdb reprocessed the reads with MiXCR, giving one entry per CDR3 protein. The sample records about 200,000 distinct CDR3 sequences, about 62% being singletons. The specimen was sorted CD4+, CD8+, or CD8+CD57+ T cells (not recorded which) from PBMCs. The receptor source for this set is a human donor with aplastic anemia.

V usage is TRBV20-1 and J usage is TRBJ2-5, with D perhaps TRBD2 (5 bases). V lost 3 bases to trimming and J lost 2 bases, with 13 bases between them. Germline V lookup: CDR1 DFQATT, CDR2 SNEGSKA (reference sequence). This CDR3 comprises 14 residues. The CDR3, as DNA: TGCAGTGCTAGTTCGACTATTAGACAAGAGACCCAGTACTTC. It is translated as CSASSTIRQETQYF.

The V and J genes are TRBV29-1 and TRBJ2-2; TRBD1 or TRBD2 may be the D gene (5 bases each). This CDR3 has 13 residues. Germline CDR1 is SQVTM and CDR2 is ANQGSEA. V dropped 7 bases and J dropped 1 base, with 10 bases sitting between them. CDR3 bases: TGCAGCGCCGGGACGAGGAACACCGGGGAGCTGTTTTTT. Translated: CSAGTRNTGELFF.

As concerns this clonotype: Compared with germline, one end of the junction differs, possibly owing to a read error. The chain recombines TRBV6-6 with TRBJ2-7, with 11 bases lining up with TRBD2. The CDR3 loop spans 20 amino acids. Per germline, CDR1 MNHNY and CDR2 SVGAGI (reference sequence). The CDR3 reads CARSYLSSGGLAPSSYEQYF. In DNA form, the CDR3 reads TGTGCCAGAAGTTACTTGTCTAGCGGGGGGCTCGCACCGAGCTCCTACGAGCAGTACTTC.

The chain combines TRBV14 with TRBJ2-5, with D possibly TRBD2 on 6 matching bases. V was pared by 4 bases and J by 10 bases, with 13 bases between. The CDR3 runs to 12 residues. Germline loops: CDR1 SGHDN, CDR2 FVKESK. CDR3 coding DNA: TGTGCCAGCAGCCTGGGAGGTGGGGTCCAGTACTTC. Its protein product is CASSLGGGVQYF.

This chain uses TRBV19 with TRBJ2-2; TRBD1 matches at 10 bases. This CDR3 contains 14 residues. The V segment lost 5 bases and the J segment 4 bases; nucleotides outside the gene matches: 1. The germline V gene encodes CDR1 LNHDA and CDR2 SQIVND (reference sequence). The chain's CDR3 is CASSGDRGTGELFF. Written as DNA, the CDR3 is TGTGCCAGTAGTGGGGACAGGGGCACCGGGGAGCTGTTTTTT.

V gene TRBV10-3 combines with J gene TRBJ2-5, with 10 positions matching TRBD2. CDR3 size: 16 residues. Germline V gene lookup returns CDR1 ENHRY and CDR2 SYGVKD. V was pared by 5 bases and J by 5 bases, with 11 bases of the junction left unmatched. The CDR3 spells CAISSSGGQYNETQYF. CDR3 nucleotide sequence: TGTGCCATCAGTTCTAGCGGGGGCCAATACAATGAGACCCAGTACTTC.

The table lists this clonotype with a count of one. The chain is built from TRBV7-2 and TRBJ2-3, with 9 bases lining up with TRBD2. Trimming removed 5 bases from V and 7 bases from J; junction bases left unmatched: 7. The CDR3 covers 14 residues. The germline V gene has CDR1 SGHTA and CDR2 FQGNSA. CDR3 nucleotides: TGTGCCAGCAGCCCGGGGACTAGCCATAATACGCAGTATTTT. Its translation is CASSPGTSHNTQYF.

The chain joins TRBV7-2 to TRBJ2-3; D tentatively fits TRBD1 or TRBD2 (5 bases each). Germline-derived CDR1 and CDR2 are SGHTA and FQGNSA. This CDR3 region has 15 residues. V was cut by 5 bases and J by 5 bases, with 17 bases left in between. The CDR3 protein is CASSPFLGDGDTQYF. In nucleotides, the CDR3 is TGTGCCAGCAGCCCATTTTTAGGGGACGGAGATACGCAGTATTTT.

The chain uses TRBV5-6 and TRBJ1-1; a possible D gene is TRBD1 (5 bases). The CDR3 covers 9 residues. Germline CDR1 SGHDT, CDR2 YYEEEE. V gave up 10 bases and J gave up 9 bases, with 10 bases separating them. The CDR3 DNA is TGTGCCGGGGGGAGGCAAGCTTTCTTT. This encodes CAGGRQAFF.

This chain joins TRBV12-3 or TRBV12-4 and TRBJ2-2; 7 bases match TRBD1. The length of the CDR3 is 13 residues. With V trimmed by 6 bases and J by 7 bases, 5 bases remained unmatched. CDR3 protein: CASSKGAGGELFF. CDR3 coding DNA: TGTGCCAGCAGCAAGGGGGCGGGCGGGGAGCTGTTTTTT.

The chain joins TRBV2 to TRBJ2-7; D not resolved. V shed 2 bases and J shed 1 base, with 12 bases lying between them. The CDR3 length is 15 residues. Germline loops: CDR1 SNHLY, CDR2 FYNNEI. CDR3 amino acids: CASSEYQTPSYEQYF. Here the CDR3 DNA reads TGTGCCAGCAGTGAATACCAGACTCCTTCCTACGAGCAGTACTTC.

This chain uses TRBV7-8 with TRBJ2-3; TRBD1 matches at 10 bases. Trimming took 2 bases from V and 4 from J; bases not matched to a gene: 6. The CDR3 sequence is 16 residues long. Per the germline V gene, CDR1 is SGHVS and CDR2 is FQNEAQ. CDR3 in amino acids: CASSLSGTGVADTQYF. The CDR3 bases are TGTGCCAGCAGCTTATCCGGGACAGGGGTGGCAGATACGCAGTATTTT.

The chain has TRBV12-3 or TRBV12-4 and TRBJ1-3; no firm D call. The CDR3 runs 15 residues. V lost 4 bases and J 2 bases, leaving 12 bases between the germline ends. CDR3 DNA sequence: TGTGCCAGCAGTTATGACCTTGGGCCTGGAAACACCATATATTTT. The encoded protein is CASSYDLGPGNTIYF.

The CDR3 bases are TGCAGTGCCCCCCGTCGCACAGGTGGGGGGTCACCCCTCCACTTT. Translated: CSAPRRTGGGSPLHF. The chain recombines TRBV20-1 with TRBJ1-6; maybe TRBD1 (5 bases). The germline CDR1 and CDR2 sequences are DFQATT and SNEGSKA (reference sequence). The CDR3 totals 15 residues. Trimming cost V 6 bases and J 10 bases, with 22 bases left between them.

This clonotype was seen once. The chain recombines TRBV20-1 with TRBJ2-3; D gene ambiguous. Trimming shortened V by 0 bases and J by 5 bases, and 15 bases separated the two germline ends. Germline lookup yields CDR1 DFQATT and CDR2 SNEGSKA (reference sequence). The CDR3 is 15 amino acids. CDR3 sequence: CSARDYRALGDTQYF. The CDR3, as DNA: TGCAGTGCTAGAGATTATCGGGCTCTTGGAGATACGCAGTATTTT.

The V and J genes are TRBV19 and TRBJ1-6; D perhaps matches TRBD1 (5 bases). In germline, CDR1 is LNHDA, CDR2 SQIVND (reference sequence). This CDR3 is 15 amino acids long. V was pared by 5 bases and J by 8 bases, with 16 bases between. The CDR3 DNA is TGTGCCAGTAGTTACGGGGCCGGTTGGGATTCACCCCTCCACTTT. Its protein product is CASSYGAGWDSPLHF.

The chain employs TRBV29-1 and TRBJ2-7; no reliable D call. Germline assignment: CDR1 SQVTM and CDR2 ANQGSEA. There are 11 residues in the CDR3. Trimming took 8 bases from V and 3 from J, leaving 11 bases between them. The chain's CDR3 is CSLSSGYEQYF. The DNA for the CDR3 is TGCAGCCTCAGCTCTGGCTACGAGCAGTACTTC.

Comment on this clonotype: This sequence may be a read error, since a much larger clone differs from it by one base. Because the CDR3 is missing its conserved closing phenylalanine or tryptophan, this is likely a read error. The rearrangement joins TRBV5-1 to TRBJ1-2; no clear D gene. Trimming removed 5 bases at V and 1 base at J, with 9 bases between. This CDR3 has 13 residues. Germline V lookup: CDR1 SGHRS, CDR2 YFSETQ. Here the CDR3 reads CASRPGFNYGYTL. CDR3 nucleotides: TGCGCCAGCAGGCCGGGATTTAACTATGGCTACACCTTA.

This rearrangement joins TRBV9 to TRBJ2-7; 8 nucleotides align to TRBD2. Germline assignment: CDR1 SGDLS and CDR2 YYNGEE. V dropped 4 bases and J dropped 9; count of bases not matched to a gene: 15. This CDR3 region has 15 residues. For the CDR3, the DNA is TGTGCCAGCAGCTTGCCCGGGGGGGAATTACGAGGGCAGTACTTC. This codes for CASSLPGGELRGQYF.

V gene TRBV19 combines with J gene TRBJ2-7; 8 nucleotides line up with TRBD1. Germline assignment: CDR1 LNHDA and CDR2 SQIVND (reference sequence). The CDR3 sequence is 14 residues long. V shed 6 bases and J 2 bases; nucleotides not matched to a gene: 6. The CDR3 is CASSFRTGTYEQYF. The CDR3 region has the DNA TGTGCCAGTAGCTTCAGGACAGGGACCTACGAGCAGTACTTC.

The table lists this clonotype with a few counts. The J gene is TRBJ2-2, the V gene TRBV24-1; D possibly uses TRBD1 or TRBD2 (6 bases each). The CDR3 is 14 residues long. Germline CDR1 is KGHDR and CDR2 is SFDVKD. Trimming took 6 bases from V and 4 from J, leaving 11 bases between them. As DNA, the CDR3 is TGTGCCACCAGTACGGGGGCGGGCACCGGGGAGCTGTTTTTT. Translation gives CATSTGAGTGELFF.

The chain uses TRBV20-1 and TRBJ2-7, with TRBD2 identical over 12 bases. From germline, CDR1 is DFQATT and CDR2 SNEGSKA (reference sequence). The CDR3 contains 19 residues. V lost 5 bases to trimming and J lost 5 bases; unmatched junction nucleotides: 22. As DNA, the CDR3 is TGCAGTGCTCGGCGACTAGCGGGGGTCACGGGGCGTGTCGTCGACGAGCAGTACTTC. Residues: CSARRLAGVTGRVVDEQYF.

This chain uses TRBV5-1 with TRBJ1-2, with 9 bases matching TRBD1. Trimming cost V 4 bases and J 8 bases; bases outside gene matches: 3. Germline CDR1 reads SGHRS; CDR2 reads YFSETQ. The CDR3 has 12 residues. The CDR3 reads CASSTGTGGYTF. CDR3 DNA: TGCGCCAGCAGCACGGGGACAGGGGGCTACACCTTC.

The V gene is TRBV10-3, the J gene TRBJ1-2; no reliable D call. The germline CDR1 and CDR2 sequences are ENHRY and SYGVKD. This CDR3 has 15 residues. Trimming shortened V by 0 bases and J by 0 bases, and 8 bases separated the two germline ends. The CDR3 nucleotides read TGTGCCATCAGTGAGTCGGCGGGATCTAACTATGGCTACACCTTC. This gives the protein CAISESAGSNYGYTF.

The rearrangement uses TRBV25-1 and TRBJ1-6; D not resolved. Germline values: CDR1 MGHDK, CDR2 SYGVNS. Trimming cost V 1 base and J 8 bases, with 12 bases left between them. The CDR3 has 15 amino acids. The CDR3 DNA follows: TGTGCCAGCAGTGAATTGGTCCCCAGTTATTCACCCCTCCACTTT. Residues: CASSELVPSYSPLHF.

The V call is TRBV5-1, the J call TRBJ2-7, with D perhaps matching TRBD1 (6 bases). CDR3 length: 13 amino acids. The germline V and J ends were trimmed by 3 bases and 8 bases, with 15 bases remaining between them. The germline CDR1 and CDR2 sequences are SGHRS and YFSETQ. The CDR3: CASSSVGAQKQYF. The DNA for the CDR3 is TGCGCCAGCAGCTCGGTGGGGGCGCAGAAGCAGTACTTC.

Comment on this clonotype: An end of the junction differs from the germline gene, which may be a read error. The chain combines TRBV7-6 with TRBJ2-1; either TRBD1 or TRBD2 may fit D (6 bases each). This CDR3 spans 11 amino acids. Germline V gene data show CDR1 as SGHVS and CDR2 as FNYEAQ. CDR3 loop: CASSYREAVLF. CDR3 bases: TGTGCCAGCAGCTACAGGGAGGCCGTCCTCTTC.

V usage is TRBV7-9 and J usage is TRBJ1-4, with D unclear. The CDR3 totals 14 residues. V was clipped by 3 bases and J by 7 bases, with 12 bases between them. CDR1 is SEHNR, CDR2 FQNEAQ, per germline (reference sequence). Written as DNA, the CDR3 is TGTGCCAGCAGCTTCCAATCCGGACGTGAAAAACTGTTTTTT. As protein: CASSFQSGREKLFF.